Below, one T cell receptor beta chain is given with its context. The CDR3 spans 13 residues. CDR1 is SQVTM, CDR2 ANQGSEA, per germline. V was pared by 6 bases and J by 4 bases, with 6 bases of the junction left unmatched. Per the original methods: It was from reference gene primer amplification that nucleated cell counts were estimated. Sequenced by immunoSEQ multiplex PCR; TCRdb stores in-frame clones only, minus some. D and trimming come from the DNA, and the V and J calls and clone size come from that table. The sample holds about 250,000 clones, about 80% seen once. The data belong to a study of blood T cell repertoires in COVID-19. Study-level background: Donors in the United States, Italy and Spain gave samples during acute or convalescent COVID-19. PBMCs, B-cell-depleted T cells, or T cells were the source of the cDNA or gDNA that made up the material.

This chain joins TRBV29-1 and TRBJ2-7; TRBD1 aligns across 10 bases. The sample taken for sequencing was peripheral blood. The clonotype was recovered from an elderly man with acute or convalescent COVID-19. The CDR3 DNA follows: TGCAGCGTCGGGAGGGACAGGGGTTACGAGCAGTACTTC. Protein sequence: CSVGRDRGYEQYF.